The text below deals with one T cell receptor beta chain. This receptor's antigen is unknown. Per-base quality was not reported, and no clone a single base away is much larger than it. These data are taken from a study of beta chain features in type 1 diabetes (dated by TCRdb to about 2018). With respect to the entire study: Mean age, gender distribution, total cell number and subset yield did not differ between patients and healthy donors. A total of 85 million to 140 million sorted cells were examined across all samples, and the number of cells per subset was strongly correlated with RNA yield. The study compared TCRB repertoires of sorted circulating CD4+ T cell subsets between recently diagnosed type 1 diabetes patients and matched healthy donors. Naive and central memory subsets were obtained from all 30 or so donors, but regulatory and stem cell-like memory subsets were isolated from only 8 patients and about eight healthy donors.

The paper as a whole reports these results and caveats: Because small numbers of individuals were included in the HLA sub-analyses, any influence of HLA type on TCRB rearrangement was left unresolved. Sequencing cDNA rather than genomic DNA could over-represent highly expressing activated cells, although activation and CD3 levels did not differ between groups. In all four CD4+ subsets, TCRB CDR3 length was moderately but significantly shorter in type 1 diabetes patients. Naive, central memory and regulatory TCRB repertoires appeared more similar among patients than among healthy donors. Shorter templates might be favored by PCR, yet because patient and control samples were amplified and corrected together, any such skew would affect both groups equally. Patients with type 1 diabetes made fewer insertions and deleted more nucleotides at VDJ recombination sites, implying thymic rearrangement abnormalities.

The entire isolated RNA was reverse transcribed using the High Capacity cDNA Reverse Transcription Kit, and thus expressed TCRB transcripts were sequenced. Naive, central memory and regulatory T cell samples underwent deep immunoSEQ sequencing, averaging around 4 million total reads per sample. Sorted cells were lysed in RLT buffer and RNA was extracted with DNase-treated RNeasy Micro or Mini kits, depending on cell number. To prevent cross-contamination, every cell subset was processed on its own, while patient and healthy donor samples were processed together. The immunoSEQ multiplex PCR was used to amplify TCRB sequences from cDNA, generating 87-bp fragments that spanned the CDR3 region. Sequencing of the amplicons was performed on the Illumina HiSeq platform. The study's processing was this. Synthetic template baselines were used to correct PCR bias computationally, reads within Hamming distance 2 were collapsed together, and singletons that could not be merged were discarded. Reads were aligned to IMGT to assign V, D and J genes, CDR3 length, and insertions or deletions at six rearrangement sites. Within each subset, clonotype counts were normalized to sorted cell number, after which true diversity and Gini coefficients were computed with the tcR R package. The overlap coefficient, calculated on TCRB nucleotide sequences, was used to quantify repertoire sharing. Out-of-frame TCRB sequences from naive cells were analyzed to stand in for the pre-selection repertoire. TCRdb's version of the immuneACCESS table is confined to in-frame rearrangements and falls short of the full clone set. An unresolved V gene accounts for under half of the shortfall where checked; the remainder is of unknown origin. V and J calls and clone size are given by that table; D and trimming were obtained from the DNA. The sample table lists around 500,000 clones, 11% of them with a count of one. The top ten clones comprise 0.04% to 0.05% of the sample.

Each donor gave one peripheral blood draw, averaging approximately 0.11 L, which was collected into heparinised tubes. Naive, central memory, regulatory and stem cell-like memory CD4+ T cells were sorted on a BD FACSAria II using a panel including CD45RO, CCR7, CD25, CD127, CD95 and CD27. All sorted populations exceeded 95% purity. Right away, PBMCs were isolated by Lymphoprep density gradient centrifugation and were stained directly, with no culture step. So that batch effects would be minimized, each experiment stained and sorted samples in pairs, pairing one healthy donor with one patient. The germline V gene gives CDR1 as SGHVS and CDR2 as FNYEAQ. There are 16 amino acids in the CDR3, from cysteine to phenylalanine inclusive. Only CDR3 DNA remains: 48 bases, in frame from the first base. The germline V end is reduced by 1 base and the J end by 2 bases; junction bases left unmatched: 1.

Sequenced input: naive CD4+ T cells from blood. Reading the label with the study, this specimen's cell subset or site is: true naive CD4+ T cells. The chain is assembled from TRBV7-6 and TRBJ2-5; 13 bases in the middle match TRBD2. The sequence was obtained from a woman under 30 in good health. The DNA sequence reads TGTGCCAGCAGCTTAGGGGGACTAGCGGGGCAAGAGACCCAGTACTTC. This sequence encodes CASSLGGLAGQETQYF.